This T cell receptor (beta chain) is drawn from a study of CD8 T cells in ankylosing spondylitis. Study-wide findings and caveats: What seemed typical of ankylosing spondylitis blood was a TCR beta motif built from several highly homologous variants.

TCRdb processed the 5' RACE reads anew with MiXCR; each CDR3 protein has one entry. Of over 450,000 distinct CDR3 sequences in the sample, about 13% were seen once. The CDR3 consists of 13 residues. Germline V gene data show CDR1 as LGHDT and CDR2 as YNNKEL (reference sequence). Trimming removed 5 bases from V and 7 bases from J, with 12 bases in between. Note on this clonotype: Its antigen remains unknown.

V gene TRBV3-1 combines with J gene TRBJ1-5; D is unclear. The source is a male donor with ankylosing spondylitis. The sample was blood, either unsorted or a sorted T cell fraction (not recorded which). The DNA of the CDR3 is TGTGCCAGCAGCTACGAGGGAATCCAGCCCCAGCATTTT. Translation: CASSYEGIQPQHF.